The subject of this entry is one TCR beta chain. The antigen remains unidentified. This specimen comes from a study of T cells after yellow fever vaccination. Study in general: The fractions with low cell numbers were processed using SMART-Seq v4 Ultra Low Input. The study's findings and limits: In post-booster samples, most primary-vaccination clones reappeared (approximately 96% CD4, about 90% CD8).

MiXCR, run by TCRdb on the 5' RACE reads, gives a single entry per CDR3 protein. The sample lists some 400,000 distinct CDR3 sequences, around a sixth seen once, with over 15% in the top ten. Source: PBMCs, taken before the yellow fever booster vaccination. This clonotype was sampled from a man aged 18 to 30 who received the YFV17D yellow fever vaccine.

The CDR3 region has the DNA TGCAGTGCTTCCCCCGGGACAGGGGGCAACTACGAGCAGTACTTC. Amino acids: CSASPGTGGNYEQYF. The genes are TRBV20-1 and TRBJ2-7; TRBD1 matches at 12 bases. The CDR3 spans 15 residues. J was trimmed by 3 bases and V by 5 bases; bases with no gene match: 8. Germline V lookup: CDR1 DFQATT, CDR2 SNEGSKA (reference sequence).